This record looks at one T cell receptor (beta chain) sequence and its context. Its specificity is not known. Germline-derived CDR1 and CDR2 are MNHEY and SMNVEV (reference sequence). CDR3 length equals 14 residues. V dropped 6 bases and J dropped 6 bases, with 14 bases sitting between them. This sample was included in a study of graft-versus-host responses after intestinal transplantation. Study-wide context: Isolated intestinal, liver-intestinal, or multivisceral transplants had been given to the recipients. Each recipient received anti-thymocyte globulin induction, then tacrolimus and steroids for three to four years.

The method was immunoSEQ multiplex PCR; TCRdb's version includes in-frame clones alone and lacks a portion of them. Among roughly 90,000 clones listed, more than 85% were seen once. The chain carries TRBV27 and TRBJ1-4; a possible D gene is TRBD1 (6 bases). This sample comprised unstimulated CD4+ T cells sorted from spleen or lymph node cells, obtained before transplant. This sequence originates from a human donor who was the organ donor for an intestinal transplant. The CDR3 sequence: CASRKQGVDEKLFF. The CDR3 DNA reads TGTGCCAGCAGGAAACAGGGAGTTGATGAAAAACTGTTTTTT.